This T cell receptor (beta chain) comes out of a study of blood T cell repertoires in COVID-19. Study-wide background: Some COVID-19 samples were acute and others convalescent; all came from the United States, Italy and Spain.

V was clipped by 0 bases and J by 1 base, with 7 bases between them. This CDR3 contains 14 residues. CDR1 is SGHRS and CDR2 is YFSETQ in the germline V gene. This clone was found once. Method: immunoSEQ multiplex PCR; TCRdb's copy keeps in-frame clones and lacks some. Of approximately 240,000 clones in the sample, roughly 80% were seen once. The source material was peripheral blood. This receptor was taken from a woman aged 80 or over with active or convalescent COVID-19. The rearrangement joins TRBV5-1 to TRBJ1-1; weak D call: TRBD1 (5 bases). The CDR3: CASSLGTRNTEAFF. The CDR3, as DNA: TGCGCCAGCAGCTTGGGGACACGGAACACTGAAGCTTTCTTT.